This T cell receptor beta chain originates from a study of blood T cell repertoires in COVID-19. Study details: T cells, B-cell-depleted T cells, or PBMCs provided the cDNA or gDNA that served as material.

This CDR3 is built from 14 residues. V shed 9 bases and J 5 bases; nucleotides not matched to a gene: 10. Per germline, CDR1 MNHEY and CDR2 SMNVEV (reference sequence). This clone occurred once. As handled by the study authors: Reference gene primer amplification yielded estimated nucleated cell counts. The protocol was immunoSEQ multiplex PCR, while the TCRdb copy is restricted to in-frame clones and leaves out a portion. V, J and clone size reflect that table, while D and trimming were determined from the DNA. The sample yields 150,000 to 200,000 clones, approximately 86% seen once. This rearrangement joins TRBV27 to TRBJ1-1; the match to TRBD1 covers 9 bases. Input material: peripheral blood. The TCR sequence derives from a man between 60 and 70 years old who had recovered from COVID-19. CDR3 region: CASHSGTGSTEAFF. The CDR3 DNA follows: TGTGCCAGTCATTCCGGGACAGGGAGTACTGAAGCTTTCTTT.